This passage covers 31 T cell receptor beta chains from one sample sequenced in a study of OX40 agonist ivuxolimab in advanced cancers. Profiling relied on immunoSEQ multiplex PCR, and the TCRdb table lists in-frame clones only, not all of them. The sample consists of some 94,000 clones, 90% to 96% of them appearing once. Sequences were derived from CD4+ or CD8+ T cells sorted from blood, sampled in a trial of the OX40 agonist ivuxolimab. The source is an adult with an advanced solid tumor such as melanoma, head and neck, liver or kidney cancer.

Only one count was recorded for this clone. The chain employs TRBV6-6 and TRBJ2-7; 7 nucleotides match TRBD1. Per germline, CDR1 MNHNY and CDR2 SVGAGI (reference sequence). The trim removed 4 bases at V and 5 bases at J, leaving 8 bases unmatched. This CDR3 region has 14 residues. The CDR3 here is CASSSQGPEDEQYF. The CDR3 region has the DNA TGTGCCAGCAGTTCACAGGGGCCGGAGGACGAGCAGTACTTC.

The V and J genes are TRBV7-2 and TRBJ2-7; possibly TRBD2 for D (5 bases). Trimming took 10 bases from V and 3 from J, leaving 19 bases between them. This CDR3 spans 14 amino acids. The V gene's germline CDR1 is SGHTA and CDR2 FQGNSA. The CDR3 bases are TGTGCCATCGGCGGAGAGGGAACATACTACGAGCAGTACTTC. Translated: CAIGGEGTYYEQYF.

The rearrangement joins TRBV19 to TRBJ2-7; TRBD1 matches at 7 bases. Germline loops: CDR1 LNHDA, CDR2 SQIVND (reference sequence). The CDR3 has 13 amino acids. V was clipped by 5 bases and J by 3 bases; unmatched bases: 4. CDR3: CASSGDRNYEQYF. The CDR3 DNA follows: TGTGCCAGTAGTGGGGACAGAAACTACGAGCAGTACTTC.

This chain links TRBV10-1 with TRBJ2-7; TRBD1 agrees at 8 bases. Germline V lookup: CDR1 WNHNN, CDR2 SYGVQD (reference sequence). The CDR3 is 15 residues long. V dropped 3 bases and J dropped 6; count of bases not matched to a gene: 10. The CDR3 spells CASSDLPGTGIEQYF. CDR3 DNA: TGCGCCAGCAGTGACTTACCCGGGACAGGTATCGAGCAGTACTTC.

V and J are TRBV28 and TRBJ2-1; 9 bases are shared with TRBD2. Germline-derived CDR1 and CDR2 are MDHEN and SYDVKM. CDR3 length equals 15 residues. The ends lost 3 bases at V and 5 bases at J; junction bases unmatched: 5. The CDR3 is CASSFIGTSNNEQFF. The CDR3 DNA is TGTGCCAGCAGTTTCATCGGGACTAGCAACAATGAGCAGTTCTTC.

The rearrangement links TRBV30 to TRBJ2-3, with D perhaps TRBD1 or TRBD2 (5 bases each). This CDR3 has 13 residues. The germline CDR1 and CDR2 sequences are GTSNPN and SVGIG (reference sequence). Trimming left V 1 base short and J 6 bases short, with 11 bases between. The CDR3: CAWSGGWGDTQYF. CDR3 bases: TGTGCCTGGAGTGGTGGGTGGGGGGATACGCAGTATTTT.

The rearrangement joins TRBV9 to TRBJ2-1; possible D gene TRBD2, 5 bases. The CDR3 is made up of 12 amino acids. Germline CDR1 reads SGDLS; CDR2 reads YYNGEE. The V and J ends lost 4 bases and 9 bases respectively, with 11 bases between them. The CDR3 nucleotides read TGTGCCAGCAGCCGTAGCGAGGGTGAGCAGTTCTTC. It translates to CASSRSEGEQFF.

This chain uses TRBV4-1 with TRBJ2-2; 8 nucleotides match TRBD2. The germline V gene encodes CDR1 MGHRA and CDR2 YSYEKL. V lost 5 bases, J lost 1 base, and 9 bases stayed unmatched. There are 17 residues in the CDR3. CDR3: CASSIPLGTRNTGELFF. DNA of the CDR3: TGCGCCAGCAGCATTCCTCTCGGGACTAGGAACACCGGGGAGCTGTTTTTT.

V is TRBV6-1 and J is TRBJ2-3; a weak D match, TRBD1 (5 bases). The CDR3 has 12 amino acids. V lost 8 bases to trimming and J lost 4 bases, with 10 bases between them. Germline values: CDR1 MNHNS, CDR2 SASEGT. The CDR3 nucleotides are TGTGCCAGCCAGGGTATGGCAGATACGCAGTATTTT. Amino acids: CASQGMADTQYF.

This clone occurred once. V usage is TRBV30 and J usage is TRBJ2-3; D remains ambiguous. Germline CDR1 GTSNPN, CDR2 SVGIG (reference sequence). Trimming stripped 8 bases from V and 2 bases from J, with 11 bases between. The length of the CDR3 is 12 residues. CDR3 in amino acids: CAGRGLTDTQYF. For the CDR3, the DNA is TGTGCCGGAAGAGGTCTCACAGATACGCAGTATTTT.

The chain has TRBV9 and TRBJ1-4, with 7 bases lining up with TRBD1. The CDR3 totals 15 residues. The ends lost 4 bases at V and 5 bases at J; junction bases unmatched: 8. Looked up from germline, CDR1 is SGDLS and CDR2 is YYNGEE. Written as DNA, the CDR3 is TGTGCCAGCAGCATGACAGGGAAGCGAAATGAAAAACTGTTTTTT. Translating gives CASSMTGKRNEKLFF.

The CDR3 loop is CASSAGLAGEETQYF. The CDR3 bases are TGTGCCAGCAGCGCAGGACTAGCGGGAGAAGAGACCCAGTACTTC. The chain is built from TRBV7-9 and TRBJ2-5, with 13 bases aligning to TRBD2. Germline CDR1 reads SEHNR; CDR2 reads FQNEAQ (reference sequence). Losses at the gene ends were 5 bases for V and 3 bases for J; bases not matched to a gene: 3. This CDR3 comprises 15 residues. Full variable domain (remainder filled in from reference TRBV7-9 and TRBJ2-5): DTGVSQNPRHKITKRGQNVTFRCDPISEHNRLYWYRQTLGQGPEFLTYFQNEAQLEKSRLLSDRFSAERPKGSFSTLEIQRTEQGDSAMYLCASSAGLAGEETQYFGPGTRLLVL.

V is TRBV21-1 and J is TRBJ1-1. TRBV21-1 is flagged as a pseudogene. This CDR3 is 14 amino acids long. DNA for the CDR3: TGTGCCAGCAGCAAGGGCCGGAGGAGGACTGAAGCTTTCTTT. The encoded protein is CASSKGRRRTEAFF.

V is TRBV5-5 and J is TRBJ1-2; 9 bases align to TRBD1. CDR3 size: 16 residues. Trimming cost V 3 bases and J 4 bases; bases outside gene matches: 10. Germline V CDR1 and CDR2: SGHKS, YYEKEE (reference sequence). CDR3 in amino acids: CASSSGTGPGGYGYTF. As DNA, the CDR3 is TGTGCCAGCAGCTCCGGGACAGGGCCGGGGGGCTATGGCTACACCTTC.

This clone came up a few times. This rearrangement joins TRBV7-6 to TRBJ2-4; weak D call: TRBD1 (6 bases). The CDR3 loop spans 15 amino acids. Trimming stripped 3 bases from V and 6 bases from J, with 15 bases between. In germline, CDR1 is SGHVS, CDR2 FNYEAQ. In DNA form, the CDR3 reads TGTGCCAGCAGCTTGTTGTCAGGGGCAGGAAACATTCAGTACTTC. This codes for CASSLLSGAGNIQYF. The full variable domain, rest sourced from reference TRBV7-6 and TRBJ2-4, is GAGVSQSPRYKVTKRGQDVALRCDPISGHVSLYWYRQALGQGPEFLTYFNYEAQQDKSGLPNDRFSAERPEGSISTLTIQRTEQRDSAMYRCASSLLSGAGNIQYFGAGTRLSVL.

The rearrangement uses TRBV11-2 and TRBJ2-7; 9 nucleotides match TRBD2. CDR1 is SGHAT, CDR2 FQNNGV, per germline. V was pared by 5 bases and J by 1 base, with 6 bases of the junction left unmatched. This CDR3 comprises 15 residues. CDR3 region: CASSIPTSGSYEQYF. The DNA for the CDR3 is TGTGCCAGCAGCATACCGACTAGCGGATCCTACGAGCAGTACTTC.

J is TRBJ1-1 and V is TRBV4-3; possibly TRBD1 for D (5 bases). This CDR3 region has 16 residues. Germline V CDR1 and CDR2: LGHNA, YSLEER. V lost 0 bases and J 3 bases, leaving 14 bases between the germline ends. For the CDR3, the DNA is TGCGCCAGCAGCCAAGATTGGGCCGACAGTTACACTGAAGCTTTCTTT. Amino acids: CASSQDWADSYTEAFF.

The CDR3 sequence: CASSPMTPNTGELFF. The CDR3 nucleotides read TGCGCCAGCAGCCCCATGACCCCGAACACCGGGGAGCTGTTTTTT. This chain uses TRBV4-1 with TRBJ2-2; D is uncertain. CDR1 MGHRA and CDR2 YSYEKL come from the germline V gene. The CDR3 sequence is 15 residues long. V dropped 4 bases and J dropped 0 bases, with 9 bases sitting between them.

The genes are TRBV28 and TRBJ1-6; D may be TRBD1 (5 bases). Deletions cut 7 bases from V and 10 bases from J, with 17 bases between. The CDR3 covers 14 residues. CDR1 is MDHEN, CDR2 SYDVKM, per germline. CDR3 bases: TGTGCCAGCAACATTGGGGGGGAGCGATCACCCCTCCACTTT. It codes for CASNIGGERSPLHF.

V gene TRBV19 combines with J gene TRBJ2-7; the D gene could be TRBD1 or TRBD2 (5 bases each). CDR1 is LNHDA and CDR2 is SQIVND in the germline V gene (reference sequence). Trimming left V 7 bases short and J 7 bases short, with 26 bases between. CDR3 length: 16 residues. The CDR3, as DNA: TGTGCCAGTACTCACCTAACGGGACCGATCCCTTTAGAGCAGTACTTC. Its protein product is CASTHLTGPIPLEQYF.

V and J are TRBV7-6 and TRBJ2-3; no firm D call. The germline CDR1 and CDR2 sequences are SGHVS and FNYEAQ. The V and J ends lost 1 base and 0 bases respectively, with 8 bases between them. This CDR3 region has 15 residues. As DNA, the CDR3 is TGTGCCAGCAGCTTAGAAACTTCTAGCACAGATACGCAGTATTTT. It is translated as CASSLETSSTDTQYF.

J is TRBJ2-1 and V is TRBV9; D ambiguous. Trimming left V 0 bases short and J 5 bases short, with 6 bases between. Per the germline V gene, CDR1 is SGDLS and CDR2 is YYNGEE. CDR3 length equals 13 residues. The CDR3 coding sequence is TGTGCCAGCAGCGTAGCCGAAAACAATGAGCAGTTCTTC. Encoded protein: CASSVAENNEQFF.

The CDR3 protein is CASSLPTDTQYF. CDR3 coding DNA: TGTGCCAGCAGTTTGCCAACAGATACGCAGTATTTT. The chain uses TRBV27 and TRBJ2-3; D uncertain. Germline lookup yields CDR1 MNHEY and CDR2 SMNVEV (reference sequence). Trimming left V 3 bases short and J 3 bases short, with 4 bases between. The CDR3 length is 12 residues.

This clone was recorded only once. The chain combines TRBV4-2 with TRBJ2-2; D unclear. The CDR3 spans 18 residues. Per the germline V gene, CDR1 is LGHNA and CDR2 is YNFKEQ. The germline V and J ends were trimmed by 0 bases and 0 bases, with 14 bases remaining between them. The CDR3 region has the DNA TGTGCCAGCAGCCAAGACATAGAGCCTTCGGCGAACACCGGGGAGCTGTTTTTT. Translation: CASSQDIEPSANTGELFF.

The rearrangement links TRBV5-1 to TRBJ2-1, with D tentatively TRBD1 (5 bases). In germline, CDR1 is SGHRS, CDR2 YFSETQ. The germline V and J ends were trimmed by 4 bases and 7 bases, with 12 bases remaining between them. CDR3 size: 13 residues. The CDR3 here is CASSPAKGNEQFF. The CDR3 DNA reads TGCGCCAGCAGCCCCGCAAAGGGGAATGAGCAGTTCTTC.

The chain has TRBV4-3 and TRBJ2-3; 9 bases are shared with TRBD1. V shed 3 bases, J shed 2 bases, and the junction held 12 bases outside the gene matches. The CDR3 has 18 residues. Germline loops: CDR1 LGHNA, CDR2 YSLEER. For the CDR3, the DNA is TGCGCCAGCAGCCAGGGGACAGGGTGGGATACATACACAGATACGCAGTATTTT. Translation gives CASSQGTGWDTYTDTQYF.

CDR3: CASSHRGEDTQYF. The CDR3, as DNA: TGCGCCAGCAGCCACCGGGGCGAGGATACGCAGTATTTT. The V and J genes are TRBV4-1 and TRBJ2-3; the D call may be TRBD1 or TRBD2 (5 bases each). Germline CDR1 and CDR2: MGHRA and YSYEKL. Trimming removed 3 bases from V and 6 bases from J, with 10 bases in between. The CDR3 runs to 13 residues.

This chain connects TRBV9 to TRBJ1-5, with D perhaps TRBD1 (6 bases). V lost 4 bases to trimming and J lost 5 bases, with 13 bases between them. Germline V gene data show CDR1 as SGDLS and CDR2 as YYNGEE. The CDR3 covers 14 residues. The CDR3 DNA is TGTGCCAGCAGCCTCGCAGGGGATGATCAGCCCCAGCATTTT. Translation: CASSLAGDDQPQHF.

This rearrangement joins TRBV27 to TRBJ2-7, with a weak D call TRBD1 (6 bases). The V gene's germline CDR1 is MNHEY and CDR2 SMNVEV (reference sequence). With 3 bases removed from V and 6 bases from J, the gap between germline ends came to 15 bases. The CDR3 length is 14 residues. In DNA form, the CDR3 reads TGTGCCAGCAGTTTGAGAGGGGGTAGAGGCGAGCAGTACTTC. Translating it yields CASSLRGGRGEQYF.

The chain combines TRBV6-5 with TRBJ1-4, with a possible D match to TRBD1 (5 bases). CDR1 is MNHEY and CDR2 is SVGAGI in the germline V gene. This CDR3 contains 16 residues. The germline V and J ends were trimmed by 0 bases and 7 bases, with 15 bases remaining between them. For the CDR3, the DNA is TGTGCCAGCAGTTACTCGAGTGGGGCGCGGGGTGAAAAACTGTTTTTT. This sequence encodes CASSYSSGARGEKLFF.

The V call is TRBV7-3, the J call TRBJ2-3; 8 bases are shared with TRBD2. The V gene end was trimmed by 5 bases and the J gene end by 6 bases; junction bases not matched to a gene: 4. Germline values: CDR1 SGHTA, CDR2 FQGTGA. This CDR3 spans 13 amino acids. This CDR3 reads CASSPGTSDTQYF. In DNA, the CDR3 is TGTGCCAGCAGCCCAGGGACTAGTGATACGCAGTATTTT.